This T cell receptor (beta chain) was observed in a study of shared clonotypes between healthy human individuals. The method was immunoSEQ multiplex PCR; TCRdb's version includes in-frame clones alone and lacks a portion of them. Here the sample spans about 110,000 clones, 68% being singletons. The TCR originated in a woman in her 30s in good health. Sequencing input: memory CD8+ T cells sorted from blood. Indicated subset: CD45RO+ cells pooled with CCR7-negative TemRA cells.

The CDR3 region is CASSRGLAGTGELFF. CDR3 bases: TGCGCCAGCAGCAGGGGACTAGCGGGGACCGGGGAGCTGTTTTTT. The chain employs TRBV4-1 and TRBJ2-2; 13 bases match TRBD2. Trimming took 5 bases from V and 5 from J; bases not matched to a gene: 2. This CDR3 is 15 amino acids long. Per the germline V gene, CDR1 is MGHRA and CDR2 is YSYEKL.